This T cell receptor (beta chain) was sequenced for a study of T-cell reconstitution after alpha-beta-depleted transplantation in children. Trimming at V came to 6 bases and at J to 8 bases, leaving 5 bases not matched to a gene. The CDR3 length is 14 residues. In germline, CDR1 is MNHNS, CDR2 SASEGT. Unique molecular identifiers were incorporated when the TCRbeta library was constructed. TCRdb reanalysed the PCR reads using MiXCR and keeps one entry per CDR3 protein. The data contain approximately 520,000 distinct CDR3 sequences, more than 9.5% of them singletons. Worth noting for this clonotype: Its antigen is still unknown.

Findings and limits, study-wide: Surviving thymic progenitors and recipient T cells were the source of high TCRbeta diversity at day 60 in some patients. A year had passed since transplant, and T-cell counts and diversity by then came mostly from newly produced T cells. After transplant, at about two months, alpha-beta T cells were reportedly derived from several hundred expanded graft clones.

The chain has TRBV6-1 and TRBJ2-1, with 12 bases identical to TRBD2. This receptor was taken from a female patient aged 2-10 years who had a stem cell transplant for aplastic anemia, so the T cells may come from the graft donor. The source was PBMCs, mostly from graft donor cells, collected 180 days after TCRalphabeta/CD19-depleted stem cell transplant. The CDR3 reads CASSATSGSYEQFF. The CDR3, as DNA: TGTGCCAGCAGCGCGACTAGCGGGAGTTATGAGCAGTTCTTC.